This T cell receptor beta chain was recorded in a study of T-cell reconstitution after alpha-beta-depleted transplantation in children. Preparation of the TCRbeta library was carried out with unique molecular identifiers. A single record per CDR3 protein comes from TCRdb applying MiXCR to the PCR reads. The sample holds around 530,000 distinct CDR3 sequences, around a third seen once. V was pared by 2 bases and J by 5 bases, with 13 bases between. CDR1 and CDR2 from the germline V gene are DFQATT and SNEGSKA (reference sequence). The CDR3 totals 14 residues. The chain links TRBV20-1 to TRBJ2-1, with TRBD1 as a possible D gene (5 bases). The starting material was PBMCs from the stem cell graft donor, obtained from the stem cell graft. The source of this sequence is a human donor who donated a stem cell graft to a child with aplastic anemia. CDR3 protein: CSARQGSADNEQFF. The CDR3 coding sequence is TGCAGTGCTAGACAGGGCTCAGCCGACAATGAGCAGTTCTTC.